This T cell receptor beta chain was documented in a study of cytomegalovirus exposure and HLA in healthy donors (dated by TCRdb to the late 2010s). Background for the entire study: According to an earlier analysis of a few hundred of the donors, about 179 million T cells yielded approximately 120 million unique TCR beta sequences and 276 Gb of sequence data. Donor age, sex, ethnicity and CMV serostatus were compiled alongside the repertoire data. In the later analysis, no new phenotypic data were used to find candidate immune exposures; instead, reliance was placed on TCR beta sequences and their occurrence across donors. Class I and class II HLA loci were covered by the typing at four-digit resolution. Among over 350 genotyped donors of the cohort, an average of roughly 240,000 unique TCR beta nucleotide sequences were sequenced per donor, roughly 20% of them non-productive. An early release that covered about 600 HLA-typed donors contained approximately 300 gigabases of sequencing data and 70 million to 100 million unique TCR sequences. The aim of the study was to test whether cataloging public T cell receptors could identify signatures of past pathogen exposure. An earlier analysis of around 580 of the donors used high-throughput TCR beta sequencing to judge whether each TCR beta V gene segment behaved as functional or pseudogenic. The study used immunosequencing to profile the T cell repertoires of 670 or so subjects and linked those repertoires to cytomegalovirus serostatus. High-throughput TCR immunosequencing, statistical association of individual TCRs with disease status, and machine learning were combined to predict cytomegalovirus infection status. In addition to the first cohort of 666 subjects, a separate validation cohort of 120 different subjects was used. Four or five DR-DQ haplotypes were handled as single units for association and clustering, since linkage in the cohort was strong. All discovery cohort repertoires had been generated using a single sequencing platform. A later genetic analysis took genome-wide SNP genotypes for about three fifths of the roughly 700 donors and used that subset as a discovery cohort. In a later analysis, previously published TCR beta repertoires from roughly 710 donors were re-analyzed and high-resolution HLA genotyping was added so that TCR occurrence patterns could be studied. Of the 398 genotyped donors, around 81% fell in the genetic ancestry cluster associated with self-reported Caucasian donors. The number of donors typed differed by locus, with about 629-630 for A, B, C, DRB1 and DQB1, around 520 for DQA1, 600 to 610 for DPA1, and around 460 for DPB1.

The cohort consisted of hundreds of healthy bone marrow donors. Cohort members were all nominally healthy when sampled, although unrecorded immune exposures were likely present. The donor tested CMV seronegative and was one of the 352 seronegative cohort members. Every donor gave a peripheral blood sample, and the peripheral blood mononuclear cells from that sample were used for TCR beta sequencing. The Qiagen DNeasy Blood Extraction Kit was used to extract genomic DNA from the blood cell samples. The method was the immunoSEQ multiplex PCR assay. For the multiplex PCR, a mixture combining 60 forward primers for TCR Vbeta segments and 13 reverse primers for TCR Jbeta segments was used. The CDR3 region of rearranged TCR beta genes was amplified from genomic DNA with a multiplex PCR assay. On the Illumina HiSeq System, the amplified TCR beta libraries were sequenced as 87-base-pair reads. In the original analysis: A later analysis tallied 70 million to 100 million unique TCR beta chains across the 700 or so repertoires, and some 12 million of those chains were shared by two or more donors. Raw reads were error-corrected and collapsed into unique sequences with a nearest-neighbor algorithm that merged closely related sequences to remove PCR and sequencing errors. Alignment of CDR3 sequences to IMGT reference sequences was used to assign V, D and J gene segments. For a sequence to be retained, at least a six-nucleotide match to both a V gene segment and a J gene segment was required. Rearrangements were called productive when the CDR3 lacked stop codons and stayed in frame with V and J; all others were non-productive. CDR3 was defined according to IMGT convention as the region running from the second conserved V-encoded cysteine to the conserved J-encoded phenylalanine. The earlier analysis of roughly 590 of the donors excluded any sequence lacking an unambiguous match to a single V gene segment. In an earlier analysis of approximately 550 of the donors, V segments were called functional above 56.7% productive rearrangements and were called segregating when the between-donor standard deviation exceeded 5%. A statistical classification framework was built to diagnose cytomegalovirus status from the catalog of TCR beta chain sequences. In a later analysis, V and J genes were assigned by comparing TCR nucleotide sequences against IMGT/GENE-DB human TR gene sequences. A later analysis assigned CDR3 sequences and most-parsimonious VDJ recombination scenarios with the TCRdist pipeline. A later analysis defined each TCR beta chain by its CDR3 amino acid sequence plus V-gene family, and excluded reads lacking a unique V-gene family. To address suspected cross-contamination and a sequencing artifact, a later analysis removed over 500 highly shared, low-generation-probability nucleotide sequences. In a later analysis, a clonal expansion index was calculated for each public chain from normalized within-repertoire ranks of inferred template counts. In a later analysis, generation probabilities were computed with a VDJ recombination model fitted to out-of-frame rearrangements, and the resulting probabilities were checked against IGoR. In a later analysis, TCR-TCR, TCR-HLA and TCR-CMV co-occurrence was scored with hypergeometric tests, and a repertoire-size bias correction was applied to TCR pairs. False discovery rates were estimated in a later analysis by permuting HLA or CMV assignments 20 times. In a later analysis, co-occurring TCRs were grouped using DBSCAN, with TCRdist sequence similarity added in when clustering inside HLA-allele-positive subsets. Co-occurrence clustering excluded repertoires with fewer than 30,000 or more than 120,000 public chains, plus five with anomalous nucleotide sharing. TCRdb provides this immuneACCESS table in a form limited to in-frame rearrangements. Some clones are lacking; in checked studies, under half of them reflect an unresolved V gene, and why the rest are absent is not known. V, J and clone size are those of that table, while D and trimming were read from the DNA. The sample contains 90,000 to 95,000 clones, over 75% of them found a single time. The top ten hold 2% to 2.5% of the sample.

The germline V gene (reference sequence) yields MNHNY for CDR1 and SVGAGI for CDR2. The CDR3 spans 14 residues, from the cysteine through the phenylalanine. Only the CDR3 portion is preserved as DNA: 42 bases, with reading frame beginning at the first base. V sheds 4 bases and J sheds 2 bases, leaving 12 bases between their ends. A word on this clone: What antigen it recognizes has not been identified. No per-base quality is available; no much larger clone lies one base away.

What the authors observed across the whole study: A further reported finding was that TCR beta sequences accurately predicted the HLA-A and HLA-B alleles for most subjects in the first cohort. In vitro tests confirmed that three of the cytomegalovirus-associated TCR beta chains recognize cytomegalovirus antigens. At a false discovery rate of 0.05, a later analysis linked about 17,000 TCR beta sequences to specific HLA alleles. The cohort was sequenced for TCR beta chains only, and without alpha or paired-chain data the features that could be detected were limited. A total of fewer than 200 TCR beta chains were listed by the study as associated with cytomegalovirus. In a later genetic analysis, fewer N-insertions in productive TCRs were reported among donors in an Asian-associated ancestry cluster than the approximately 670-donor mean. In a later genetic analysis, a missense DCLRE1C variant was associated with V-gene and J-gene trimming of TCR beta chains, and the association was replicated in an independent cohort. When HLA alleles, especially DR and DQ, strongly co-occurred, TCR associations were difficult to assign to individual alleles. The only immune exposure information available for the cohort was CMV serostatus. Sequencing depth was assumed to be roughly uniform across donors in the presence/absence analyses, though that assumption may not hold. Most TCR sequences were observed very rarely across donors, whereas some public TCRs were present in many individuals. In a later analysis, TCR association rates were found to vary across HLA loci, with the most associated TCRs seen for DRB1 alleles and the fewest for HLA-C alleles. Cytomegalovirus status was reported to be diagnosed by the classifier with high specificity and sensitivity in both the original and validation cohorts. The sequencing pipeline was judged likely to have produced a cluster of highly shared sequence variants as a technical artifact. Because HLA typing was missing for some donors at each locus, association tests included only the typed subset. Most CMV-associated TCR beta chains appeared to be HLA-restricted in a later analysis, and the HLA associations seemed to be driven largely by CMV exposure. Some IMGT-functional V segments, including TRBV6-2 and TRBV6-3, could not be told apart with the 87-base-pair reads, so those segments were excluded. The authors suggested that the approach could potentially be generalized to other disease states and immunological phenotypes. Correlated functional status among segregating V segments might be attributable to linkage disequilibrium, but an unknown experimental factor could not be ruled out. In a later analysis, several top co-occurrence clusters were reported to appear linked to parvovirus B19, influenza, CMV and Epstein-Barr virus. In a later analysis, HLA-associated TCR beta chains showed more clonal expansion and lower generation probabilities than non-associated chains that were equally common. Because counts were too low, seventeen rarely observed V segments, including chromosome 9 orphons, were excluded from the earlier analysis of several hundred of the donors. An earlier analysis of some 590 of the donors showed that most TCR beta V segments appeared in productive rearrangements either about 87% or about 30% of the time, which broadly matched IMGT annotations.

The sequence was obtained from a man aged 18 to 30 in good health and CMV-seronegative. Input material: PBMCs. This chain is built from TRBV6-6 and TRBJ2-7; a tentative D call is TRBD1 (6 bases match). The CDR3 protein is CASSFQGSPYEQYF. The bases read TGTGCCAGCAGTTTTCAGGGGTCGCCCTACGAGCAGTACTTC.